Listed below are T cell receptor beta chains from one sample, sequenced in a study of beta chain features in type 1 diabetes. Using immunoSEQ multiplex PCR, the repertoire was profiled, and TCRdb retains in-frame clones only, with some absent. This table has about 300,000 clones, about 14% appearing once. The source material was naive CD4+ T cells from blood. The receptors shown here come from a woman under 30 with type 1 diabetes. The CDR3 runs from the conserved cysteine through the conserved F or W. A D gene is named only where the DNA matches it firmly. Size is stated for part of the rows, as once, few or many counts, or as a class when the clone is expanded.

TRBV29-1	NA	TRBJ2-7	many	TGCAGCGCCGGGACATCTTTCTACGAGCAGTACTTC	CSAGTSFYEQYF
TRBV27	TRBD2	TRBJ2-1	few	TGTGCCAGCAGTAAGACTAGCGGGAGACTCTACAATGAGCAGTTCTTC	CASSKTSGRLYNEQFF
TRBV15	NA	TRBJ2-2	few	TGTGCCACCAGGGAACAGGCTACATCGAACACCGGGGAGCTGTTTTTT	CATREQATSNTGELFF
TRBV5-5	TRBD1	TRBJ2-1	few	TGTGCCAGCAGCAACCTACAGGGGGCGCAGGGAAGTGAGCAGTTCTTC	CASSNLQGAQGSEQFF
TRBV2	NA	TRBJ2-7	few	TGTGCCAGCACAGATACAGCCTACGAGCAGTACTTC	CASTDTAYEQYF
TRBV6-6	TRBD2	TRBJ2-3	NA	TGTGCCAGCAGCCGCGGTCTAGCGGGAGTTACGCAGTATTTT	CASSRGLAGVTQYF
TRBV28	TRBD1	TRBJ2-1	NA	TGTGCCAGCAGGTACCTACAGGGGGCCTTGAGGGGTGAGCAGTTCTTC	CASRYLQGALRGEQFF
TRBV19	TRBD2	TRBJ2-1	NA	TGTGCCAGTAGTGGGACTAGCGGGAACCCGAGCTCCTACAATGAGCAGTTCTTC	CASSGTSGNPSSYNEQFF
TRBV4-1	TRBD1	TRBJ2-7	few	TGCGCCAGCAGGAGATCAATTGGACAGGGGGACTACGAGCAGTACTTC	CASRRSIGQGDYEQYF
TRBV29-1	TRBD1	TRBJ2-7	NA	TGCAGCGCATACCGACAGGGGGCTAGGGAGCAGTACTTC	CSAYRQGAREQYF
TRBV7-2	TRBD1	TRBJ2-3	NA	TGTGCCAGCAGCCAACGGACAGGGGCTAGCACAGATACGCAGTATTTT	CASSQRTGASTDTQYF
TRBV30	TRBD2	TRBJ2-7	few	TGTGCCTGGACTAGCGGGACCCTCCGGCAGTACTTC	CAWTSGTLRQYF
TRBV28	TRBD2	TRBJ2-1	few	TGTGCCAGCAGCCGGTCTAGCGGAAGCTCCTACAATGAGCAGTTCTTC	CASSRSSGSSYNEQFF
TRBV18	TRBD1	TRBJ2-2	NA	TGTGCCAGCTCACCCGGACAGGCGAACACCGGGGAGCTGTTTTTT	CASSPGQANTGELFF
TRBV28	TRBD2	TRBJ2-5	NA	TGTGCCAGCACCCCTAGCGGGAAGGGTGGAGAGACCCAGTACTTC	CASTPSGKGGETQYF
TRBV5-1	NA	TRBJ1-4	few	TGCGCCAGCAGCTTGGTTGGCGGTGCAACTAATGAAAAACTGTTTTTT	CASSLVGGATNEKLFF
TRBV18	TRBD1	TRBJ1-1	NA	TGTGCCAGCTCAACGGACAGGGTTGAAGCTTTCTTT	CASSTDRVEAFF
TRBV18	TRBD2	TRBJ2-5	NA	TGTGCCAGCTCACCACCGGGTGCTAGCGGAGAGACCCAGTACTTC	CASSPPGASGETQYF
TRBV28	NA	TRBJ2-7	NA	TGTGCCAGCAGTTTCGGCTACGAGCAGTACTTC	CASSFGYEQYF
TRBV10-3	TRBD2	TRBJ2-3	NA	TGTGCCATCAGTGGTAGCGGAGCGGGGACAGATACGCAGTATTTT	CAISGSGAGTDTQYF
TRBV28	TRBD1	TRBJ1-5	few	TGTGCCAGCAGTACTACCGGGACAGGGCTCGAGCCCCAGCATTTT	CASSTTGTGLEPQHF
TRBV4-3	TRBD1	TRBJ2-2	NA	TGCGCCAGCAGCCAAGTCAGGGGGCACGGGGAGCTGTTTTTT	CASSQVRGHGELFF
TRBV5-1	NA	TRBJ2-1	few	TGCGCCAGCAGCCTAGCCTCCTACAATGAGCAGTTCTTC	CASSLASYNEQFF
TRBV27	TRBD2	TRBJ2-1	NA	TGTGCCAGCAGTTTGGCTAGCGGGAGCGATGAGCAGTTCTTC	CASSLASGSDEQFF
TRBV27	TRBD2	TRBJ2-5	few	TGTGCCAGCAGCCTGGCGGGAGCGGGAGGGCACGTAGAGACCCAGTACTTC	CASSLAGAGGHVETQYF
TRBV5-1	TRBD2	TRBJ2-1	NA	TGCGCCAGCAGCTTGGAGTCTAGCGGGAGGGAGCAGTTCTTC	CASSLESSGREQFF
TRBV6-1	NA	TRBJ2-3	few	TGTGCCACCTACAGCTTATCGGATACGCAGTATTTT	CATYSLSDTQYF
TRBV11-2	NA	TRBJ2-6	few	TGTGCCAGCAGTCGGACAGTCCTAAACTCTGGGGCCAACGTCCTGACTTTC	CASSRTVLNSGANVLTF
TRBV5-1	TRBD2	TRBJ2-1	NA	TGCGCCAGCAGCCCACTAGCGGGAGGCAATCCCTACAATGAGCAGTTCTTC	CASSPLAGGNPYNEQFF
TRBV7-8	TRBD2	TRBJ2-1	NA	TGTGCCAGCAGCCTTAGACTAGCGTACAATGAGCAGTTCTTC	CASSLRLAYNEQFF
TRBV19	NA	TRBJ2-1	NA	TGTGCCAGTAGTATAGACCTCCGGGGTGAGTTAAAGGACAATGAGCAGTTCTTC	CASSIDLRGELKDNEQFF
TRBV18	NA	TRBJ2-5	few	TGTGCCAGCTCACCCCCCAACAGGGTCTTGGAGACCCAGTACTTC	CASSPPNRVLETQYF
TRBV25-1	TRBD1	TRBJ2-3	NA	TGTGCCAGCAGTGAATCCCCCGGGACAGGGACTAGCACAGATACGCAGTATTTT	CASSESPGTGTSTDTQYF
TRBV5-1	TRBD1	TRBJ2-3	NA	TGCGCCAGCAGCGGGAGACAGGGGGGACTGACGCAGTATTTT	CASSGRQGGLTQYF
TRBV12-5	TRBD1	TRBJ2-6	NA	TGTGCTAGTGGTTTGGTGGGACAGGGCTATTCTGGGGCCAACGTCCTGACTTTC	CASGLVGQGYSGANVLTF
TRBV5-1	NA	TRBJ1-5	few	TGCGCCAGCAGCTTGTTTTCAGGTCAGCCCCAGCATTTT	CASSLFSGQPQHF
TRBV5-1	TRBD1	TRBJ1-1	NA	TGCGCCAGCAGCCCTACAGGGGGAATGGGCAGTGAAGCTTTCTTT	CASSPTGGMGSEAFF
TRBV14	NA	TRBJ1-2	few	TGTGCCAGCAGCCCAACAGGGATCTATGGCTACACCTTC	CASSPTGIYGYTF
TRBV10-3	NA	TRBJ1-4	NA	TGTGCCATCAGTGAGACAGGGCCAAATGAAAAACTGTTTTTT	CAISETGPNEKLFF
TRBV9	TRBD1	TRBJ1-5	few	TGTGCCAGCAGCCCAGACAGGGGGCGGCAGCCCCAGCATTTT	CASSPDRGRQPQHF
TRBV30	TRBD1	TRBJ1-1	NA	TGTGCCTGGAGTACAGGGACAGGGGGCGGCGCTTTCTTT	CAWSTGTGGGAFF
TRBV11-3	TRBD1	TRBJ2-2	few	TGTGCCAGCAGCTTCAGACAGGGGGCCGGGGAGCTGTTTTTT	CASSFRQGAGELFF
TRBV7-7	NA	TRBJ2-5	few	TGTGCCAGCAGCGCGGGCCAAGAGACCCAGTACTTC	CASSAGQETQYF
TRBV2	TRBD1	TRBJ1-2	NA	TGTGCCAGCAGTCGGGACAGGGGGGACTATGGCTACACCTTC	CASSRDRGDYGYTF
TRBV5-1	NA	TRBJ2-3	NA	TGCGCCAGCAGCTTGGCTGGCGGGGGCACAGATACGCAGTATTTT	CASSLAGGGTDTQYF
TRBV5-1	TRBD1	TRBJ1-1	few	TGCGCCAGCAGCTTGGGGGACAGGGCCCAGTCAGCTTTCTTT	CASSLGDRAQSAFF
TRBV5-1	NA	TRBJ1-1	NA	TGCGCCAGCAGCCTGGACACGACTGAAGCTTTCTTT	CASSLDTTEAFF
TRBV18	NA	TRBJ2-5	few	TGTGCCAGCTCACCACCCCAAGGGGCCGAGGAGACCCAGTACTTC	CASSPPQGAEETQYF
TRBV7-3	NA	TRBJ2-3	few	TGTGCCAGCAGCTTCTCTGCGACAGGCACAGATACGCAGTATTTT	CASSFSATGTDTQYF
TRBV30	TRBD1	TRBJ1-2	NA	TGTGCCTGGAGTGTAAACCTACAGGGGGGTGGCTACACCTTC	CAWSVNLQGGGYTF
TRBV19	NA	TRBJ1-1	few	TGTGCCAGTAGTACTAGCAACAGAAACACTGAAGCTTTCTTT	CASSTSNRNTEAFF
TRBV4-3	TRBD2	TRBJ2-2	NA	TGCGCCAGCAGCGAGCGACTAGCGAGGACCGGGGAGCTGTTTTTT	CASSERLARTGELFF
TRBV19	TRBD2	TRBJ2-2	few	TGTGCCAGTAGTAGGACTAGCGGGGGGAACACCGGGGAGCTGTTTTTT	CASSRTSGGNTGELFF
TRBV7-2	NA	TRBJ2-7	NA	TGTGCCAGCAGCTTAGAGTGGAGGGGCCACGAGCAGTACTTC	CASSLEWRGHEQYF
TRBV4-1	TRBD2	TRBJ2-7	few	TGCGCCAGCAGCCAAGCGACTCCTCGAGGGAGGGACGAGCAGTACTTC	CASSQATPRGRDEQYF